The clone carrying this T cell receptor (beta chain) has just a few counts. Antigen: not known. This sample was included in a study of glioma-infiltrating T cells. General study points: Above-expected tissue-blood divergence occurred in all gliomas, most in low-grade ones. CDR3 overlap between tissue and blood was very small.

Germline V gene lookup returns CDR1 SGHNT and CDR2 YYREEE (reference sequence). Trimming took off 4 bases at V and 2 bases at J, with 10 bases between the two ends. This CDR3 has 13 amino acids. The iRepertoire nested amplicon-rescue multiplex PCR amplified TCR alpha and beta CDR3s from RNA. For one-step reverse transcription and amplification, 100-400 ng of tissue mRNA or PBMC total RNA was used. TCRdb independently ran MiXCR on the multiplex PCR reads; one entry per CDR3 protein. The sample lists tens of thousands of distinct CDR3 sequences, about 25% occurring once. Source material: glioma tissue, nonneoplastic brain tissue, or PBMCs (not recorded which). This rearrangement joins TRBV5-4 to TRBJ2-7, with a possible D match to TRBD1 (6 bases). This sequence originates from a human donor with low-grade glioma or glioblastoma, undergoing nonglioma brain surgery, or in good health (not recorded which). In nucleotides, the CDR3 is TGTGCCAGCAGCCGGACAGATACCTACGAGCAGTACTTC. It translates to CASSRTDTYEQYF.